The 21 T cell receptor beta chains presented below share a single source sample, sequenced in a study of shared clonotypes between healthy human individuals. TCRdb keeps only in-frame clones here, not all; method: immunoSEQ multiplex PCR. The data show about 480,000 clones, around 79% seen once. Specimen: PBMCs. The receptors shown here come from a woman aged 40 to 50 in good health. Some clones in this sample may be carry-over from other donors' samples.

The CDR3 here is CASSVAPGGYETQYF. In DNA form, the CDR3 reads TGTGCCAGCAGCGTAGCCCCAGGGGGCTATGAGACCCAGTACTTC. The chain has TRBV9 and TRBJ2-5, with TRBD1 identical over 8 bases. The junction had 6 bases not matched to a gene; V was cut back by 0 bases and J by 5 bases. The CDR3 runs to 15 residues. The germline gives CDR1 SGDLS, CDR2 YYNGEE.

The chain combines TRBV6-6 with TRBJ2-7, with 13 nucleotides matching TRBD2. J was trimmed by 3 bases and V by 4 bases; bases with no gene match: 6. Germline V CDR1 and CDR2: MNHNY, SVGAGI (reference sequence). The CDR3 extends over 16 amino acids. The DNA for the CDR3 is TGTGCCAGCAGTTTCACCCGACTAGCGGGAGGCTACGAGCAGTACTTC. Its protein is CASSFTRLAGGYEQYF.

This clone was seen only once. This chain joins TRBV21-1 and TRBJ1-3; TRBD1 was called by the table and not checked on the DNA. TRBV21-1 is marked as a pseudogene. There are 16 residues in the CDR3. CDR3 residues: CASTPTYGAAGNTIYF. The CDR3, as DNA: TGTGCCAGCACGCCTACCTATGGGGCGGCTGGAAACACCATATATTTT.

Comments on this clone: Other DNA sequences in the sample encode the same CDR3. The V and J genes are TRBV5-1 and TRBJ2-1; unclear D gene. CDR1 and CDR2 from the germline V gene are SGHRS and YFSETQ. The CDR3 loop spans 13 amino acids. V was clipped by 2 bases and J by 0 bases, with 3 bases between them. Here the CDR3 reads CASSFTSYNEQFF. The CDR3 DNA reads TGCGCCAGCAGCTTCACCTCCTACAATGAGCAGTTCTTC.

The chain has TRBV11-1 and TRBJ2-1, with 8 bases fitting TRBD2. V shed 5 bases, J shed 0 bases, and the junction held 6 bases outside the gene matches. The CDR3 spans 16 residues. From germline, CDR1 is SGHAT and CDR2 FQDESV (reference sequence). This chain's CDR3 is CASSLERESSYNEQFF. CDR3 DNA: TGTGCCAGCAGCCTCGAGCGGGAGAGCTCCTACAATGAGCAGTTCTTC. Together with reference TRBV11-1 and TRBJ2-1, the CDR3 gives the full variable domain: EAEVAQSPRYKITEKSQAVAFWCDPISGHATLYWYRQILGQGPELLVQFQDESVVDDSQLPKDRFSAERLKGVDSTLKIQPAELGDSAMYLCASSLERESSYNEQFFGPGTRLTVL.

In its sample, this clone was seen a few times. Other nucleotide sequences from this sample produce the same CDR3. J is TRBJ1-4 and V is TRBV19; no clear D. The CDR3 is 15 amino acids. V lost 6 bases and J 5 bases, leaving 16 bases between the germline ends. Per germline, CDR1 LNHDA and CDR2 SQIVND (reference sequence). Here the CDR3 DNA reads TGTGCCAGTAGAGGCAGAGGTCCCTCAAATGAAAAACTGTTTTTT. Encoded protein: CASRGRGPSNEKLFF.

The rearrangement links TRBV10-1 to TRBJ2-2, with 10 nucleotides matching TRBD1. In germline, CDR1 is WNHNN, CDR2 SYGVQD (reference sequence). This CDR3 spans 14 amino acids. The trim removed 10 bases at V and 5 bases at J, leaving 7 bases unmatched. DNA of the CDR3: TGCGCCATCGTAGGGACAGGGGAAACCGGGGAGCTGTTTTTT. Residues: CAIVGTGETGELFF.

Ten or more counts support this clone. V gene TRBV28 combines with J gene TRBJ1-3; D gene uncertain. V lost 2 bases and J lost 0, with 8 bases in between. In germline, CDR1 is MDHEN, CDR2 SYDVKM. This CDR3 has 15 amino acids. Written as DNA, the CDR3 is TGTGCCAGCAGTTTACCCCACAGCTCTGGAAACACCATATATTTT. Its protein is CASSLPHSSGNTIYF. Full variable domain (remainder filled in from reference TRBV28 and TRBJ1-3): DVKVTQSSRYLVKRTGEKVFLECVQDMDHENMFWYRQDPGLGLRLIYFSYDVKMKEKGDIPEGYSVSREKKERFSLILESASTNQTSMYLCASSLPHSSGNTIYFGEGSWLTVV.

The V call is TRBV28, the J call TRBJ2-3; D remains unclear. V was shortened by 5 bases and J by 1 base, with 10 bases between the two germline ends. CDR1 is MDHEN, CDR2 SYDVKM, per germline. The CDR3 consists of 14 residues. In DNA form, the CDR3 reads TGTGCCAGCAGTGTCGCCCCTCGCACAGATACGCAGTATTTT. This codes for CASSVAPRTDTQYF.

The chain combines TRBV19 with TRBJ1-1; 8 bases agree with TRBD1. The trim removed 2 bases at V and 1 base at J, leaving 3 bases unmatched. CDR1 LNHDA and CDR2 SQIVND come from the germline V gene (reference sequence). This CDR3 region has 15 residues. The CDR3 nucleotides read TGTGCCAGTAGTATACAGGGGGCAGGGAACACTGAAGCTTTCTTT. Translating it yields CASSIQGAGNTEAFF.

This clone came up a few times. This chain links TRBV7-2 with TRBJ2-3; TRBD2 matches 10 bases. V lost 1 base, J lost 2 bases, and 6 bases stayed unmatched. The CDR3 has 17 amino acids. Germline lookup yields CDR1 SGHTA and CDR2 FQGNSA. The CDR3 region is CASSLDPSGSPTDTQYF. CDR3 in DNA: TGTGCCAGCAGCTTAGACCCTAGCGGGAGCCCCACAGATACGCAGTATTTT.

This clone was found a few times. This chain uses TRBV7-8 with TRBJ2-3, with 7 bases lining up with TRBD2. V lost 1 base to trimming and J lost 5 bases; unmatched junction nucleotides: 9. The CDR3 spans 16 residues. Germline CDR1 is SGHVS and CDR2 is FQNEAQ. This CDR3 is CASSLGIAGAEDTQYF. The CDR3 nucleotides read TGTGCCAGCAGCTTAGGAATTGCGGGAGCTGAAGATACGCAGTATTTT. The complete variable domain, with remaining parts taken from reference TRBV7-8 and TRBJ2-3, reads GAGVSQSPRYKVAKRGQDVALRCDPISGHVSLFWYQQALGQGPEFLTYFQNEAQLDKSGLPSDRFFAERPEGSVSTLKIQRTQQEDSAVYLCASSLGIAGAEDTQYFGPGTRLTVL.

V is TRBV23-1 and J is TRBJ1-5; D is unresolved. TRBV23-1 is placed among ORFs of uncertain function. This CDR3 has 19 amino acids. V shed 8 bases and J shed 0 bases, with 26 bases lying between them. The CDR3 loop reads CASLPVGPSWSYSNQPQHF. The CDR3 DNA is TGCGCCAGCCTCCCCGTGGGTCCGAGTTGGTCTTATAGCAATCAGCCCCAGCATTTT.

The V and J genes are TRBV7-3 and TRBJ2-7; no clear D. There are 13 residues in the CDR3. Per germline, CDR1 SGHTA and CDR2 FQGTGA. The V and J ends lost 4 bases and 7 bases respectively, with 14 bases between them. The CDR3 nucleotides read TGTGCCAGCAGCTCCGGGCCCTCGCCTGAGCAGTACTTC. Translated: CASSSGPSPEQYF.

V usage is TRBV7-8 and J usage is TRBJ2-3; D is unclear. V lost 5 bases and J 0 bases, leaving 15 bases between the germline ends. This CDR3 contains 16 residues. Germline V gene data show CDR1 as SGHVS and CDR2 as FQNEAQ. The CDR3 DNA follows: TGTGCCAGCAGCACATTTCCGGCGTCTAGCACAGATACGCAGTATTTT. Its translation: CASSTFPASSTDTQYF.

A word on this clone: The sample contains more than one DNA sequence encoding this CDR3. V is TRBV11-2 and J is TRBJ2-7, with D perhaps assigned TRBD1 or TRBD2 (5 bases each). The CDR3 loop spans 13 amino acids. Trimming removed 5 bases at V and 2 bases at J, with 10 bases between. Per germline, CDR1 SGHAT and CDR2 FQNNGV. The DNA for the CDR3 is TGTGCCAGCAGCCCGGGACGGACCTACGAGCAGTACTTC. This gives the protein CASSPGRTYEQYF.

The rearrangement links TRBV11-2 to TRBJ2-1; possibly TRBD1 for D (5 bases). Germline lookup yields CDR1 SGHAT and CDR2 FQNNGV. Trimming took 2 bases from V and 3 from J, leaving 20 bases between them. This CDR3 has 18 amino acids. DNA of the CDR3: TGTGCCAGCAGCTTAATAGGGTACTCTTCCCAGGGCTACAATGAGCAGTTCTTC. Translation: CASSLIGYSSQGYNEQFF.

This clone was counted only a few times. An end of the junction differs from the germline gene, which may be a read error. The V and J genes are TRBV5-1 and TRBJ1-1, with D maybe TRBD1 (6 bases). Looked up from germline, CDR1 is SGHRS and CDR2 is YFSETQ. This CDR3 contains 15 residues. In nucleotides, the CDR3 is TGCGCCAGCACCTTGTGGGGACACCCGAACACTGAAGCTTTCTTT. It encodes CASTLWGHPNTEAFF.

The V call is TRBV7-9, the J call TRBJ1-4; 8 nucleotides line up with TRBD1. With 4 bases clipped from V and 7 bases from J, the junction kept 5 bases outside the gene matches. The germline V gene has CDR1 SEHNR and CDR2 FQNEAQ (reference sequence). This CDR3 region has 14 residues. DNA for the CDR3: TGTGCCAGCAGCTCAGGGGGCGCGTCTGAAAAACTGTTTTTT. Its protein product is CASSSGGASEKLFF.

The rearrangement uses TRBV4-2 and TRBJ2-3; perhaps TRBD2 as D (7 bases). Germline V CDR1 and CDR2: LGHNA, YNFKEQ. V was clipped by 4 bases and J by 1 base, with 12 bases between them. There are 15 residues in the CDR3. The CDR3 reads CASSRGRERTDTQYF. The CDR3 coding sequence is TGTGCCAGCAGCCGGGGGCGGGAGCGCACAGATACGCAGTATTTT.

This chain connects TRBV19 to TRBJ2-3; D remains unclear. This CDR3 region has 14 residues. Between the trimmed V and J ends, which lost 3 bases and 6 bases, there was a span of 13 bases. In germline, CDR1 is LNHDA, CDR2 SQIVND (reference sequence). CDR3 region: CASSINLSVDTQYF. The CDR3 bases are TGTGCCAGTAGTATTAATCTGTCGGTGGATACGCAGTATTTT.